A selection of T cell receptor beta chains follows, all from one sample in a study of metastatic and nonmetastatic thyroid tumors. TCRdb re-called clones via MiXCR from the PCR reads. The data contain 15,000 to 20,000 clones, roughly a quarter of them seen just once; the ten biggest clones take up 6.1%. The sequenced material came from blood. These receptors all stem from a female donor with papillary thyroid cancer or a benign thyroid nodule (not recorded which). Some clones in this sample may be carry-over from other donors' samples. The CDR3 runs from the conserved cysteine through the conserved F or W. The D gene is left open where the match is weak. Clone size is not always given. Where it is, it says once, few, many or a class for expanded clones.

J gene	clone size	D gene	V gene	CDR3 DNA	CDR3 protein
TRBJ2-3	NA	NA	TRBV9	TGTGCCAGCAGCGTAGTCGGTGACGGATCTTCTAGCACAGATACGCAGTATTTT	CASSVVGDGSSSTDTQYF
TRBJ2-2	NA	NA	TRBV25-1	TGTGCCAGCAGTTCCGGGGAGCTGTTTTTT	CASSSGELFF
TRBJ1-6	medium-sized	NA	TRBV28	TGTGCCAGCATCCCGGGGGGGAATTCACCCCTCCACTTT	CASIPGGNSPLHF
TRBJ2-7	NA	NA	TRBV11-3	TGTGCCAGCAGCCCCGGCGAGGGCGAGCAGTACTTC	CASSPGEGEQYF
TRBJ2-1	many	NA	TRBV7-3	TGTGCCAGCAGCTTAAGTAGAAACAATGAGCAGTTCTTC	CASSLSRNNEQFF
TRBJ2-7	NA	TRBD1	TRBV6-1	TGTGCCAGCCGCCCCAGGACAGGGATCTCCTACGAGCAGTACTTC	CASRPRTGISYEQYF
TRBJ1-1	few	NA	TRBV28	TGTGCCAGCCGGTATGCTACCACTGAAGCTTTCTTT	CASRYATTEAFF
TRBJ2-2	NA	NA	TRBV20-1	TGCAGTGCTATTATCACAGGCACCGGGGAGCTGTTTTTT	CSAIITGTGELFF
TRBJ2-7	NA	TRBD2	TRBV11-2	TGTGCCAGCAGCCCCTATAGCGGGAGTTCCTACGAGCAGTACTTC	CASSPYSGSSYEQYF
TRBJ2-3	NA	TRBD2	TRBV30	TGTGCCTGGAGTGGATTGCTAGCGGGAGTGGTGGTAGATACGCAGTATTTT	CAWSGLLAGVVVDTQYF
TRBJ2-1	NA	NA	TRBV6-2/TRBV6-3	TGTGCCAGCAGTTACTCTTATAATAGAGGGGGATACAATGAGCAGTTCTTC	CASSYSYNRGGYNEQFF
TRBJ2-2	NA	NA	TRBV6-2/TRBV6-3	TGTGCCAGCAGTTCCCAAATCGGAGGGGGGAACACCGGGGAGCTGTTTTTT	CASSSQIGGGNTGELFF
TRBJ2-1	medium-sized	NA	TRBV7-9	TGTGCCAGCAGTTCCAGCGGAAACAATGAGCAGTTCTTC	CASSSSGNNEQFF
TRBJ1-1	NA	NA	TRBV7-9	TGTGCCAGCCTGACCCTCGGGGACACTGAAGCTTTCTTT	CASLTLGDTEAFF
TRBJ1-5	medium-sized	NA	TRBV10-3	TGTGCCATCAGCCGGGACACCGGCAATCAGCCCCAGCATTTT	CAISRDTGNQPQHF
TRBJ1-2	many	TRBD1	TRBV6-1	TGTGCCAGCAGTCCGGGACAGGGCCGGGGTGGCTACACCTTC	CASSPGQGRGGYTF
TRBJ2-7	medium-sized	TRBD2	TRBV6-2/TRBV6-3	TGTGCCAGCACCCCCCGGGGGGGATTAGGCTACGAGCAGTACTTC	CASTPRGGLGYEQYF
TRBJ1-2	few	TRBD1	TRBV15	TGTGCCACCAGCAGAGGGGGGACAGGGGAAATCTATGGCTACACCTTC	CATSRGGTGEIYGYTF
TRBJ2-1	many	TRBD1	TRBV29-1	TGCAGCGTTGAACAGGGGGCGCCCAATGAGCAGTTCTTC	CSVEQGAPNEQFF
TRBJ1-1	many	NA	TRBV18	TGTGCCAGCTCACCACCGGGCAGGACGAACACTGAAGCTTTCTTT	CASSPPGRTNTEAFF
TRBJ1-1	once	NA	TRBV20-1	TGCAGTGCCGATCAAGACGTACTAGGGGCCACTGAATCTTTCTTT	CSADQDVLGATESFF
TRBJ1-2	medium-sized	TRBD1	TRBV28	TGTGCCAGCAGCGGTGACAGGGTTTATGGCTACACCTTC	CASSGDRVYGYTF
TRBJ1-5	NA	NA	TRBV20-1	TGCAGTGCTAGAGTAGGGGGGGCTGGAAATAAGCCCCAGCATTTT	CSARVGGAGNKPQHF
TRBJ2-1	medium-sized	TRBD1	TRBV12-3/TRBV12-4	TGTGCCAGCAGCTTAACGACAGGGGGTGAGCAGTTCTTC	CASSLTTGGEQFF
TRBJ2-3	few	TRBD2	TRBV12-5	TGTGCTAGTAGCCGGGGTGTTAGCGGGCTGATCACAGATACGCAGTATTTT	CASSRGVSGLITDTQYF
TRBJ2-5	few	TRBD2	TRBV6-1	TGTGCCAGCAACCTAAGACTAGCGGGGGAGACCCAGTACTTT	CASNLRLAGETQYF
TRBJ1-4	many	NA	TRBV2	TGTGCCAGCAGTCGAGAGACTGCAACTAATGAAAAACTGTTTTTT	CASSRETATNEKLFF
TRBJ2-1	NA	NA	TRBV5-1	TGCGCCAGCAGCTTACTACTCCGGGACTCCAGGGGGTTCTTC	CASSLLLRDSRGFF
TRBJ2-1	NA	TRBD2	TRBV6-1	TGTGCCAGCAGTGACCCAGGGACTAGCGGGAGGGCCCAGTTCTTC	CASSDPGTSGRAQFF
TRBJ1-6	many	TRBD1	TRBV3-1	TGTGCCAGCAGCCGTTTTTGGGGACAGGGAGATTCACCCCTCCACTTT	CASSRFWGQGDSPLHF
TRBJ2-1	many	NA	TRBV18	TGTGCCAGCTCACCTGGAGGCTACAATGAGCAGTTCTTC	CASSPGGYNEQFF
TRBJ2-7	many	NA	TRBV3-1	TGTGCCAGCAGCCACCAGTACGAGCAGTACTTC	CASSHQYEQYF
TRBJ1-2	NA	NA	TRBV20-1	TGCAGTGCTAAAACAGGTTGGGGCTATGGCTACACCTTC	CSAKTGWGYGYTF
TRBJ1-2	NA	NA	TRBV5-1	TGCGCCAGCAGCTTGGGATACGGGGCCAACTATGGCTACACCTTC	CASSLGYGANYGYTF
TRBJ2-3	NA	TRBD1	TRBV20-1	TGCAGTGCTAGCGAGGACAGGGGGTGGGATACGCAGTATTTT	CSASEDRGWDTQYF
TRBJ1-1	NA	NA	TRBV5-5	TGTGCCAGCAGCTTATTAACGGGACTGAACACTGAAGCTTTCTTT	CASSLLTGLNTEAFF
TRBJ1-2	medium-sized	NA	TRBV6-1	TGTGCCAGCAGTGGTCGTGGTGGCTACACCTTC	CASSGRGGYTF
TRBJ2-2	many	TRBD2	TRBV7-3	TGTGCCAGCAGTCCCCTTGCCGGGACTAGCGCCAAACCGAACACTGGGGAGCTGTTTTTT	CASSPLAGTSAKPNTGELFF
TRBJ2-3	many	NA	TRBV11-3	TGTGCCAGCAGCTTAGGCGAAGCAGATACGCAGTATTTT	CASSLGEADTQYF
TRBJ2-3	many	NA	TRBV7-2	TGTGCCAGCAGCTTAGTCAGCACAGATACGCAGTATTTT	CASSLVSTDTQYF
TRBJ2-1	few	NA	TRBV6-5	TGTGCCAGCAGCACCATGGTGGGGGACATCTCTAATGAGCAGTTCTTC	CASSTMVGDISNEQFF
TRBJ2-7	few	NA	TRBV7-9	TGTGCCAGCAGCTTAGGGTCCGGCGAGCAGTACTTC	CASSLGSGEQYF
TRBJ2-5	medium-sized	NA	TRBV28	TGTGCCAGCAGCCAAGGGGGAGGACAGGCGTACCAAGAGACCCAGTACTTC	CASSQGGGQAYQETQYF
TRBJ1-2	many	TRBD1	TRBV12-3/TRBV12-4	TGTGCCAGCAGTTTAAGGGGGCGCGAAGGCTACACCTTC	CASSLRGREGYTF